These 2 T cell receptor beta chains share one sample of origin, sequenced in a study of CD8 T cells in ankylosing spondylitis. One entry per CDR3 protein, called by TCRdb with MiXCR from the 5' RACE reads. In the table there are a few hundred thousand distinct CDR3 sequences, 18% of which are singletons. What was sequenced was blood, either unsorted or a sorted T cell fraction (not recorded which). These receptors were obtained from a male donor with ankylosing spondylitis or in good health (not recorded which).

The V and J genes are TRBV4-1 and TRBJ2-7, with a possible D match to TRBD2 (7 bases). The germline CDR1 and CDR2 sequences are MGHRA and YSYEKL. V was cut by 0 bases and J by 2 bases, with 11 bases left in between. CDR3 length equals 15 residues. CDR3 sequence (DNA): TGCGCCAGCAGCCAAGATGGAGGGGGGGCCTACGAGCAGTACTTC. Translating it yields CASSQDGGGAYEQYF.

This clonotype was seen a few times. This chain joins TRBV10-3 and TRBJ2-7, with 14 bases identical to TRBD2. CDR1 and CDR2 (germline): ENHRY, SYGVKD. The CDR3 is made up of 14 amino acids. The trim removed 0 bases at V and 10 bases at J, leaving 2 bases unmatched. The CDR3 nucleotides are TGTGCCATCAGTGAGTCGGGACTAGCGGGAGAACAGTACTTC. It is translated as CAISESGLAGEQYF.